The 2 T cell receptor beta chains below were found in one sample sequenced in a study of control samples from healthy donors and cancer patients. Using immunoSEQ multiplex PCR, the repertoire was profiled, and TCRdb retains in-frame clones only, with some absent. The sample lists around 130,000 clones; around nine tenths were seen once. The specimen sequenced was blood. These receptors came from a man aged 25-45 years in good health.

The CDR3 is CASSVVAGNHNEQFF. The CDR3 nucleotides are TGTGCCAGCAGCGTAGTTGCGGGTAACCACAATGAGCAGTTCTTC. The V gene is TRBV9, the J gene TRBJ2-1, with D possibly TRBD2 on 5 matching bases. Germline V gives CDR1 SGDLS, CDR2 YYNGEE. The ends were cut back, 0 bases at V and 5 bases at J, with 12 bases in the middle. The CDR3 totals 15 residues.

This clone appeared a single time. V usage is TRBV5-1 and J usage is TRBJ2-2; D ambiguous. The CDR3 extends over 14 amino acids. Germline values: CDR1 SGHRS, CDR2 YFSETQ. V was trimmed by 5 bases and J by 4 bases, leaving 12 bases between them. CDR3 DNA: TGCGCCAGCAGTTTTGACACTTCCACCGGGGAGCTGTTTTTT. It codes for CASSFDTSTGELFF. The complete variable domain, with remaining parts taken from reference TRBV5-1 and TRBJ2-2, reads KAGVTQTPRYLIKTRGQQVTLSCSPISGHRSVSWYQQTPGQGLQFLFEYFSETQRNKGNFPGRFSGRQFSNSRSEMNVSTLELGDSALYLCASSFDTSTGELFFGEGSRLTVL.